These 14 T cell receptor beta chains came from one sample sequenced in a study of T cell responses to AZD1222 COVID-19 vaccine. Only in-frame clones appear in the TCRdb table, and some are missing; sequencing was by immunoSEQ multiplex PCR. The data show more than 70,000 clones, 75% to 95% seen once. Source: peripheral blood, taken 28 days after the second AZD1222 dose. The receptors were sampled from an adult who received the AZD1222 COVID-19 vaccine.

The chain combines TRBV11-2 with TRBJ2-2, with D perhaps assigned TRBD1 or TRBD2 (5 bases each). Germline CDR1 SGHAT, CDR2 FQNNGV. V was cut by 2 bases and J by 6 bases, with 10 bases left in between. This CDR3 region has 14 residues. The CDR3 bases are TGTGCCAGCAGCTTATGGTCGGGACCCGGGGAGCTGTTTTTT. This translates into CASSLWSGPGELFF.

The J gene is TRBJ2-5, the V gene TRBV14, with D hard to call. The CDR3 is 14 amino acids. The V gene lost 3 bases and the J gene lost 4 bases, with 12 bases spanning the gap. CDR1 is SGHDN and CDR2 is FVKESK in the germline V gene. The CDR3 nucleotides are TGTGCCAGCAGCCATGGGCAACCGGGAGAGACCCAGTACTTC. It codes for CASSHGQPGETQYF.

The V and J genes are TRBV4-1 and TRBJ1-5; D is perhaps TRBD1 (5 bases). Per the germline V gene, CDR1 is MGHRA and CDR2 is YSYEKL. The CDR3 is 17 amino acids. V lost 0 bases, J lost 2 bases, and 14 bases lay in between. The chain's CDR3 is CASSQEVRQGGNQPQHF. CDR3 sequence (DNA): TGCGCCAGCAGCCAAGAGGTGAGGCAGGGAGGCAATCAGCCCCAGCATTTT.

This sequence joins TRBV28 and TRBJ2-7, with 9 bases that match TRBD2. CDR3 size: 13 residues. CDR1 is MDHEN, CDR2 SYDVKM, per germline. V trimming: 6 bases; J trimming: 4 bases; junction bases outside the gene matches: 4. The DNA for the CDR3 is TGTGCCAGCAGGGCGGGGGGGCCGTACGAGCAGTACTTC. It is translated as CASRAGGPYEQYF. Full variable domain (outside the CDR3, taken from reference TRBV28 and TRBJ2-7): DVKVTQSSRYLVKRTGEKVFLECVQDMDHENMFWYRQDPGLGLRLIYFSYDVKMKEKGDIPEGYSVSREKKERFSLILESASTNQTSMYLCASRAGGPYEQYFGPGTRLTVT.

The J gene is TRBJ2-6, the V gene TRBV9, with a possible D match to TRBD2 (5 bases). V lost 3 bases and J lost 4, with 8 bases in between. CDR3 length equals 14 residues. Germline CDR1 and CDR2: SGDLS and YYNGEE. The DNA of the CDR3 is TGTGCCAGCAGCGGAGGGCCCGGGGCCAACGTCCTGACTTTC. Translation gives CASSGGPGANVLTF.

The rearrangement uses TRBV9 and TRBJ2-2, with D possibly being TRBD2 (5 bases). Trimming stripped 5 bases from V and 2 bases from J, with 7 bases between. This CDR3 has 13 residues. CDR1 and CDR2 (germline): SGDLS, YYNGEE. CDR3 loop: CASRDFNTGELFF. The CDR3 DNA sequence: TGTGCCAGCAGGGACTTTAACACCGGGGAGCTGTTTTTT.

The V call is TRBV5-1, the J call TRBJ2-1; 10 bases align to TRBD2. The CDR3 covers 14 residues. Germline V lookup: CDR1 SGHRS, CDR2 YFSETQ. V was pared by 4 bases and J by 10 bases, with 8 bases of the junction left unmatched. The CDR3 loop is CASSPGTSALEQFF. The CDR3, as DNA: TGCGCCAGCAGCCCCGGGACTAGCGCACTAGAGCAGTTCTTC.

The chain recombines TRBV6-1 with TRBJ2-4; D is unclear. Germline CDR1 MNHNS, CDR2 SASEGT. V was pared by 2 bases and J by 1 base, with 3 bases between. There are 13 residues in the CDR3. CDR3 DNA: TGTGCCAGCAGTGAACAGGCCAAAAACATTCAGTACTTC. It yields the protein CASSEQAKNIQYF.

The rearrangement links TRBV19 to TRBJ1-1; D possibly corresponds to TRBD1 (5 bases). From germline, CDR1 is LNHDA and CDR2 SQIVND (reference sequence). This CDR3 spans 14 amino acids. V lost 2 bases and J lost 1, with 8 bases in between. The CDR3 DNA follows: TGTGCCAGTAGTATAAGTGGGGGGAACACTGAAGCTTTCTTT. This translates into CASSISGGNTEAFF.

This chain joins TRBV15 and TRBJ2-1; 8 bases align to TRBD2. The CDR3 totals 19 residues. Germline lookup yields CDR1 LNHNV and CDR2 YYDKDF (reference sequence). The junction had 19 bases not matched to a gene; V was cut back by 3 bases and J by 6 bases. CDR3 loop: CATSRKRRDTSGDLNEQFF. The CDR3 nucleotides are TGTGCCACCAGCAGGAAAAGACGAGACACTAGCGGAGACCTCAATGAGCAGTTCTTC.

The count of this clone is one. The genes are TRBV28 and TRBJ1-5; TRBD1 matches 8 bases. From germline, CDR1 is MDHEN and CDR2 SYDVKM. J lost 6 bases, V lost 8 bases, and 15 bases had no gene match. CDR3 length equals 16 residues. CDR3: CASVPGQAWVGQPQHF. Written as DNA, the CDR3 is TGTGCCAGCGTCCCGGGACAGGCTTGGGTAGGTCAGCCCCAGCATTTT.

The rearrangement joins TRBV24-1 to TRBJ2-3; no definite D call. The CDR3 consists of 14 residues. Trimming cost V 1 base and J 4 bases, with 8 bases left between them. Germline CDR1 KGHDR, CDR2 SFDVKD. CDR3 sequence reads: CATSDFGLPDTQYF. CDR3 nucleotides: TGTGCCACCAGTGATTTCGGGCTACCAGATACGCAGTATTTT.

V is TRBV9 and J is TRBJ2-2; the D gene could be TRBD1 or TRBD2 (6 bases each). The CDR3 has 17 amino acids. Germline V gives CDR1 SGDLS, CDR2 YYNGEE. Between the trimmed V and J ends, which lost 5 bases and 4 bases, there was a span of 21 bases. As DNA, the CDR3 is TGTGCCAGCAGTGACCCCGAGGGGGGTTATAGCACCGGGGAGCTGTTTTTT. Translated: CASSDPEGGYSTGELFF.

The chain is built from TRBV19 and TRBJ2-1; a possible D gene is TRBD1 (8 bases). V lost 5 bases, J lost 4 bases, and 18 bases lay in between. Germline CDR1 is LNHDA and CDR2 is SQIVND (reference sequence). The CDR3 loop spans 16 amino acids. In DNA, the CDR3 is TGTGCCAGTAGTCTCCTACAGGGGGGGGGATACAATGAGCAGTTCTTC. This codes for CASSLLQGGGYNEQFF.